Listed below are T cell receptor beta chains from one sample, sequenced in a study of radiotherapy plus CTLA-4 blockade in lung cancer. Clones were read by immunoSEQ multiplex PCR, and TCRdb kept only the in-frame ones, dropping some. The sample lists over 14,000 clones; approximately 75% were seen once. The sequenced sample was peripheral blood, obtained from a patient treated with radiotherapy plus ipilimumab. All receptors come from a human donor with non-small cell lung cancer whose response to radiotherapy plus ipilimumab could not be evaluated. Each CDR3 is given with its conserved first and last residue. A D gene is named only where the DNA matches it firmly. Expanded clones are given a class, and other clones once, few, many or no size at all.

J: TRBJ1-2
size: -
length: 16
D: TRBD1
V: TRBV5-1
DNA: TGCGCCAGCAGCTTGGAGCTCAGGGGGTGGGACTATGGCTACACCTTC
CDR3: CASSLELRGWDYGYTF

J: TRBJ2-7
size: -
length: 11
D: -
V: TRBV5-5
DNA: TGTGCCAGCAGCTCCCTCTACGAGCAGTACTTC
CDR3: CASSSLYEQYF

J: TRBJ2-7
size: -
length: 15
D: TRBD2
V: TRBV6-1
DNA: TGTGCCAGCATCTCCAAACTAGCGGGGCCCTACGAGCAGTACTTC
CDR3: CASISKLAGPYEQYF

J: TRBJ1-2
size: -
length: 15
D: -
V: TRBV5-1
DNA: TGCGCCAGCAGCTTGAGTCAGGGTAACTACTATGGCTACACCTTC
CDR3: CASSLSQGNYYGYTF

J: TRBJ2-7
size: -
length: 14
D: TRBD2
V: TRBV7-9
DNA: TGTGCCAGCAGCTTAGCGGTAGCGGGGGTCGAGCAGTACTTC
CDR3: CASSLAVAGVEQYF

J: TRBJ2-3
size: -
length: 17
D: TRBD2
V: TRBV7-6
DNA: TGTGCCAGCAGCTTTTCAAGCGGGGGGGAGGACACAGATACGCAGTATTTT
CDR3: CASSFSSGGEDTDTQYF

J: TRBJ1-1
size: -
length: 13
D: -
V: TRBV6-6
DNA: TGTGCCAGCAGTTATGCGGTGAACACTGAAGCTTTCTTT
CDR3: CASSYAVNTEAFF

J: TRBJ1-1
size: -
length: 13
D: -
V: TRBV2
DNA: TGTGCCAGCAGTGAGATAGGGGGCACTGAAGCTTTCTTT
CDR3: CASSEIGGTEAFF

J: TRBJ2-3
size: -
length: 16
D: -
V: TRBV7-9
DNA: TGTGCCAGCAGCTTAGGTCTTAGCGAAAGCACAGATACGCAGTATTTT
CDR3: CASSLGLSESTDTQYF

J: TRBJ1-2
size: -
length: 13
D: -
V: TRBV5-4
DNA: TGTGCCAGCAGCCTGACACTCAGCTATGGCTACACCTTC
CDR3: CASSLTLSYGYTF

J: TRBJ2-1
size: -
length: 13
D: -
V: TRBV6-5
DNA: TGTGCCAGCAGTTATTCTACAGGCAATGAGCAGTTCTTC
CDR3: CASSYSTGNEQFF

J: TRBJ2-5
size: -
length: 12
D: -
V: TRBV29-1
DNA: TGCAGCGTTGCGAGGACAGAAGAGACCCAGTACTTC
CDR3: CSVARTEETQYF

J: TRBJ2-3
size: few
length: 16
D: TRBD2
V: TRBV9
DNA: TGTGCCAGCAGCTACCCTAGCGGAGGGGGCACAGATACGCAGTATTTT
CDR3: CASSYPSGGGTDTQYF

J: TRBJ1-1
size: -
length: 14
D: -
V: TRBV19
DNA: TGTGCCAGTAGTATGGGTTACGGGGGGACTGAAGCTTTCTTT
CDR3: CASSMGYGGTEAFF

J: TRBJ1-6
size: -
length: 17
D: TRBD1
V: TRBV6-1
DNA: TGTGCCAGCAGTGAAGGACAGGGGAAGTCCTATAATTCACCCCTCCACTTT
CDR3: CASSEGQGKSYNSPLHF

J: TRBJ2-7
size: -
length: 14
D: TRBD1
V: TRBV7-8
DNA: TGTGCCAGCAGCTGGAGTACAGGGGACTACGAGCAGTACTTC
CDR3: CASSWSTGDYEQYF

J: TRBJ1-6
size: few
length: 16
D: TRBD1
V: TRBV4-1
DNA: TGCGCCAGCAGCCAAGGGGGGCAGGGGGCAAGTTCACCCCTCCACTTT
CDR3: CASSQGGQGASSPLHF

J: TRBJ2-7
size: -
length: 16
D: TRBD2
V: TRBV5-8
DNA: TGTGCCAGCAGCTTCAGCGGGGCGTACGCGTCCTACGAGCAGTACTTC
CDR3: CASSFSGAYASYEQYF

J: TRBJ1-3
size: -
length: 15
D: -
V: TRBV5-5
DNA: TGTGCCAGCAGCTTGGACACAGGCTCTGGAAACACCATATATTTT
CDR3: CASSLDTGSGNTIYF

J: TRBJ1-2
size: few
length: 15
D: -
V: TRBV6-1
DNA: TGTGCCAGCAGTGAAACTGGGCCTCAGGACTATGGCTACACCTTC
CDR3: CASSETGPQDYGYTF

J: TRBJ1-2
size: -
length: 15
D: TRBD1
V: TRBV7-2
DNA: TGTGTCAGCAGTCTTGGACAGGGAGAGGGCTATGGCTACACCTTC
CDR3: CVSSLGQGEGYGYTF

J: TRBJ2-3
size: -
length: 16
D: -
V: TRBV2
DNA: TGTGCCAGCAGCCCCTGGAGGGGCCGAGGCACAGATACGCAGTATTTT
CDR3: CASSPWRGRGTDTQYF

J: TRBJ2-4
size: -
length: 15
D: TRBD2
V: TRBV11-2
DNA: TGTGCCAGCAGCCCCTCACTAGCGGCCAAAAACATTCAGTACTTC
CDR3: CASSPSLAAKNIQYF

J: TRBJ1-1
size: -
length: 14
D: -
V: TRBV19
DNA: TGTGCCAGTAGTATTCTACAGGGTAACACTGAAGCTTTCTTT
CDR3: CASSILQGNTEAFF

J: TRBJ1-5
size: -
length: 14
D: TRBD1
V: TRBV19
DNA: TGTGCCAGTAGGCGGGACAGGTTCCCGTTGACCCAGCATTTT
CDR3: CASRRDRFPLTQHF

J: TRBJ1-2
size: -
length: 14
D: TRBD1
V: TRBV15
DNA: TGTGCCACCAAGAAAAGGGACAGGGAGTTGAGTTACACCTTC
CDR3: CATKKRDRELSYTF

J: TRBJ2-7
size: -
length: 15
D: -
V: TRBV19
DNA: TGTGCCAGTAGTATAGAGGCAGGGTACTTGTACGAGCAGTACTTC
CDR3: CASSIEAGYLYEQYF

J: TRBJ1-2
size: -
length: 14
D: -
V: TRBV7-2
DNA: TGTGCCAGCAGCTTAATAACATCAAACTATGGCTACACCTTC
CDR3: CASSLITSNYGYTF

J: TRBJ1-5
size: many
length: 13
D: -
V: TRBV7-2
DNA: TGTGCCAGCAGCTTAGATCGGGATCAGCCCCAGCATTTT
CDR3: CASSLDRDQPQHF

J: TRBJ2-3
size: -
length: 15
D: TRBD2
V: TRBV7-2
DNA: TGTGCCAGCAGCGCGGTAGCGGGGGGGCTGGATACGCAGTATTTT
CDR3: CASSAVAGGLDTQYF

J: TRBJ1-2
size: -
length: 16
D: -
V: TRBV15
DNA: TGTGCCACCAGCAAGCCCGGCGGGCAGGGGAACTATGGCTACACCTTC
CDR3: CATSKPGGQGNYGYTF

J: TRBJ2-1
size: -
length: 11
D: TRBD2
V: TRBV20-1
DNA: TGCAGTGCTCCCCTCGGGGGGGAGCAGTTCTTC
CDR3: CSAPLGGEQFF

J: TRBJ1-2
size: -
length: 10
D: TRBD1
V: TRBV23-1
DNA: TGCGCCAGCGGACAGGGAGGCTACACCTTC
CDR3: CASGQGGYTF

J: TRBJ1-5
size: -
length: 15
D: TRBD1
V: TRBV7-9
DNA: TGTGCCAGCAGCTTGGGGGAGACAGGGGGCGAGCCCCAGCATTTT
CDR3: CASSLGETGGEPQHF

J: TRBJ2-3
size: -
length: 17
D: TRBD2
V: TRBV4-1
DNA: TGCGCCAGCAGCCACCCGGGACTAGCGATAGAGACAGATACGCAGTATTTT
CDR3: CASSHPGLAIETDTQYF

J: TRBJ2-1
size: -
length: 11
D: -
V: TRBV18
DNA: TGTGCCAGCTCCCCCGGGGATGAGCAGTTCTTC
CDR3: CASSPGDEQFF

J: TRBJ2-2
size: -
length: 16
D: TRBD1
V: TRBV19
DNA: TGTGCCAGTAGTATCATCGGACAGGGGGCCACCGGGGAGCTGTTTTTT
CDR3: CASSIIGQGATGELFF

J: TRBJ2-2
size: -
length: 16
D: -
V: TRBV18
DNA: TGTGCCAGCTCATTCTACGGGACATCCGACACCGGGGAGCTGTTTTTT
CDR3: CASSFYGTSDTGELFF

J: TRBJ2-7
size: -
length: 12
D: TRBD1
V: TRBV9
DNA: TGTGCCAGCAGCTATACAGGGGGCGAGCAGTACTTC
CDR3: CASSYTGGEQYF

J: TRBJ1-2
size: -
length: 18
D: TRBD1
V: TRBV11-3
DNA: TGTGCCAGCCCACAGAGACACAGGGGATCCCTGGCAGAACGGGGCTACACCTTC
CDR3: CASPQRHRGSLAERGYTF

J: TRBJ2-1
size: -
length: 15
D: -
V: TRBV6-5
DNA: TGTGCCAGCAGTTACGGACACAGCTCCTACAATGAGCAGTTCTTC
CDR3: CASSYGHSSYNEQFF

J: TRBJ2-7
size: -
length: 14
D: TRBD1
V: TRBV30
DNA: TGTGCCTGGAATCCAGGACAGGCTACCTACGAGCAGTACTTC
CDR3: CAWNPGQATYEQYF

J: TRBJ1-1
size: once
length: 14
D: -
V: TRBV19
DNA: TGTGCCAGTAAGAGCGGCCAAGCGGGCACTGAAGCTTTCTTT
CDR3: CASKSGQAGTEAFF

J: TRBJ1-1
size: -
length: 17
D: TRBD1
V: TRBV7-6
DNA: TGTGCCAGCAGCTTATCGAGTTTCAGGGGGGTTAACACTGAAGCTTTCTTT
CDR3: CASSLSSFRGVNTEAFF

J: TRBJ2-3
size: -
length: 15
D: TRBD1
V: TRBV30
DNA: TGTGCCTGGAGTACAGGGGGGTCAAGCACAGATACGCAGTATTTT
CDR3: CAWSTGGSSTDTQYF

J: TRBJ1-3
size: -
length: 12
D: -
V: TRBV30
DNA: TGTGCCTGGAGTCCACAGGGAAACACCATATATTTT
CDR3: CAWSPQGNTIYF

J: TRBJ2-5
size: -
length: 17
D: TRBD2
V: TRBV5-1
DNA: TGCGCCAGCAGCTTCCGGACTAGCGGGGGGGCCGGAGAGACCCAGTACTTC
CDR3: CASSFRTSGGAGETQYF

J: TRBJ1-2
size: -
length: 16
D: TRBD1
V: TRBV18
DNA: TGTGCCAGCTCACCACCGGAACAGGGGGCTAACTATGGCTACACCTTC
CDR3: CASSPPEQGANYGYTF

J: TRBJ1-1
size: -
length: 16
D: -
V: TRBV15
DNA: TGTGCCACCAGCAGAGATACACTCACAGTGAACACTGAAGCTTTCTTT
CDR3: CATSRDTLTVNTEAFF

J: TRBJ2-7
size: -
length: 14
D: TRBD2
V: TRBV28
DNA: TGTGCCAGCCTGGGGGGGTTGAGGTCCTACGAGCAGTACTTC
CDR3: CASLGGLRSYEQYF

J: TRBJ2-7
size: -
length: 13
D: TRBD2
V: TRBV30
DNA: TGTGCCTGGAGTCGGGGGGGAAACTACGAGCAGTACTTC
CDR3: CAWSRGGNYEQYF

J: TRBJ2-7
size: -
length: 12
D: -
V: TRBV28
DNA: TGTGCCAGCAGTTGGCGGGGTCGGGAGCAGTACTTC
CDR3: CASSWRGREQYF

J: TRBJ2-7
size: -
length: 14
D: TRBD1
V: TRBV11-1
DNA: TGTGCCAGCAGCCCCCGGACAGGAAACTACGAGCAGTACTTC
CDR3: CASSPRTGNYEQYF

J: TRBJ1-6
size: once
length: 15
D: -
V: TRBV5-3
DNA: TGTGCCAGAAGCTTAAGTTTAGTAGAGAATTCACCCCTCCACTTT
CDR3: CARSLSLVENSPLHF

J: TRBJ1-3
size: -
length: 15
D: TRBD1
V: TRBV19
DNA: TGTGCCAGTAGGAAGGACAGGGCCTCTGGAAACACCATATATTTT
CDR3: CASRKDRASGNTIYF

J: TRBJ2-1
size: -
length: 16
D: TRBD1
V: TRBV10-3
DNA: TGTGCCATCAGTGAGTCCACAGGGGGCTCCTACAATGAGCAGTTCTTC
CDR3: CAISESTGGSYNEQFF

J: TRBJ2-5
size: -
length: 15
D: -
V: TRBV5-1
DNA: TGCGCCAGCAGCTCGAGAGGCAGGGGTTTGGAGACCCAGTACTTC
CDR3: CASSSRGRGLETQYF

J: TRBJ2-7
size: -
length: 13
D: -
V: TRBV6-1
DNA: TGTGCCAGCAGCCCGGGACTGCTCTACGAGCAGTACTTC
CDR3: CASSPGLLYEQYF